The 12 T cell receptor beta chains below all came from one sample that was sequenced in a study of shared clonotypes between healthy human individuals (TCRdb year 2020). The library was generated by the immunoSEQ multiplex PCR assay. Drawn from immuneACCESS, this table holds only the in-frame rearrangements with V and J called that TCRdb kept. Clones are partly lost; checked studies trace under half to an unresolved V gene and leave the rest unexplained. This sample has millions of clones in its table, and 85% to 95% of those were observed once. The ten largest make up roughly 0.15% of the sample. Sequencing used naive CD4+ T cells sorted from blood. This specimen's cell subset or site label, per the study, means: CD45RA+ positively selected. These receptors were collected from a man between 18 and 29 years old in good health.

The chain joins TRBV18 to TRBJ2-5; TRBD1 might be the D (5 bases). The germline V and J ends were trimmed by 4 bases and 5 bases, with 17 bases remaining between them. Germline lookup yields CDR1 KGHSH and CDR2 LQKENI. The CDR3 runs 15 residues. The CDR3 sequence is CASSQKGTGPETQYF. The CDR3 DNA follows: TGTGCCAGCTCACAAAAAGGCACAGGTCCGGAGACCCAGTACTTC.

This chain uses TRBV4-3 with TRBJ2-5, with 8 positions matching TRBD2. TRBJ2-7 explains the end of the DNA better; the J call may be wrong. Germline lookup yields CDR1 LGHNA and CDR2 YSLEER. The CDR3 sequence is 17 residues long. DNA of the CDR3: TGCGCCAGCAGCCAAAATGCAGCGGGAGCGGGAAACTACGAGCAGTACTTC. This encodes CASSQNAAGAGNYEQYF.

This chain uses TRBV30 with TRBJ1-1; TRBD1 matches 9 bases. With 4 bases clipped from V and 10 bases from J, the junction kept 7 bases outside the gene matches. There are 12 residues in the CDR3. Germline CDR1 reads GTSNPN; CDR2 reads SVGIG (reference sequence). This CDR3 is CAWTTGGGGAFF. The DNA for the CDR3 is TGTGCCTGGACCACAGGGGGCGGGGGAGCTTTCTTT.

V is TRBV7-9 and J is TRBJ2-1; TRBD2 matches 8 bases. The J segment lost 15 bases and the V segment lost 0 bases, leaving 10 bases of the junction unmatched. CDR1 is SEHNR, CDR2 FQNEAQ, per germline (reference sequence). This CDR3 region has 14 residues. The CDR3 loop reads CASSLAQASGHPFF. For the CDR3, the DNA is TGTGCCAGCAGCTTAGCGCAGGCTAGCGGGCATCCGTTCTTC.

The chain combines TRBV7-2 with TRBJ2-7, with 11 bases identical to TRBD2. Germline CDR1 SGHTA, CDR2 FQGNSA. The junction had 9 bases not matched to a gene; V was cut back by 3 bases and J by 2 bases. This CDR3 contains 17 residues. CDR3 sequence: CASSLATSGSLPYEQYF. CDR3 in DNA: TGTGCCAGCAGCTTGGCCACTAGCGGGAGTCTCCCCTACGAGCAGTACTTC.

The gene calls are TRBV5-6 and TRBJ1-1; D might be TRBD1 (5 bases). Deletions cut 7 bases from V and 4 bases from J, with 14 bases between. Germline V gene lookup returns CDR1 SGHDT and CDR2 YYEEEE. This CDR3 comprises 13 residues. The CDR3 region is CASAPGVSTEAFF. The CDR3 nucleotides read TGTGCCAGCGCCCCGGGGGTGAGCACTGAAGCTTTCTTT. Full variable domain (outside the CDR3, taken from reference TRBV5-6 and TRBJ1-1): DAGVTQSPTHLIKTRGQQVTLRCSPKSGHDTVSWYQQALGQGPQFIFQYYEEEERQRGNFPDRFSGHQFPNYSSELNVNALLLGDSALYLCASAPGVSTEAFFGQGTRLTVV.

The table lists this clone with many counts. Other nucleotide sequences from this sample produce the same CDR3. The rearrangement joins TRBV6-5 to TRBJ2-7, with TRBD1 matching 10 bases. The CDR3 is 15 residues long. Germline V gene data show CDR1 as MNHEY and CDR2 as SVGAGI. With 2 bases clipped from V and 0 bases from J, the junction kept 1 base outside the gene matches. The CDR3: CASSYRDRGSYEQYF. The CDR3 DNA is TGTGCCAGCAGTTACCGGGACAGGGGCTCCTACGAGCAGTACTTC.

The chain combines TRBV5-1 with TRBJ1-3; D is undetermined. The ends were cut back, 3 bases at V and 4 bases at J, with 14 bases in the middle. The CDR3 length is 15 residues. Germline V lookup: CDR1 SGHRS, CDR2 YFSETQ. The CDR3 DNA is TGCGCCAGCAGCTCCGGGCCCGAATTGGGAAACACCATATATTTT. It specifies CASSSGPELGNTIYF.

The rearrangement joins TRBV27 to TRBJ2-2; perhaps TRBD1 as D (6 bases). Trimming took 2 bases from V and 7 from J, leaving 14 bases between them. Germline V lookup: CDR1 MNHEY, CDR2 SMNVEV (reference sequence). The CDR3 is 15 amino acids. This chain's CDR3 is CASSLLQGTGGELFF. The CDR3 DNA is TGTGCCAGCAGTTTACTACAGGGAACCGGCGGGGAGCTGTTTTTT.

V gene TRBV7-9 combines with J gene TRBJ2-7, with no clear D. The CDR3 covers 13 residues. V was cut by 3 bases and J by 1 base, with 7 bases left in between. CDR1 is SEHNR and CDR2 is FQNEAQ in the germline V gene (reference sequence). The CDR3: CASSFEVSYEQYF. The CDR3 nucleotides are TGTGCCAGCAGCTTTGAGGTATCCTACGAGCAGTACTTC.

The gene calls are TRBV4-3 and TRBJ2-7; TRBD2 aligns across 8 bases. This CDR3 contains 20 residues. J lost 3 bases, V lost 0 bases, and 19 bases had no gene match. CDR1 and CDR2 (germline): LGHNA, YSLEER. CDR3 in amino acids: CASSQEASLAGHTNNYEQYF. In DNA, the CDR3 is TGCGCCAGCAGCCAAGAGGCTAGTCTAGCGGGCCACACTAATAACTACGAGCAGTACTTC.

This chain joins TRBV21-1 and TRBJ2-5. TRBV21-1 is a pseudogene segment. The CDR3 loop spans 16 amino acids. The CDR3 region has the DNA TGTGCCAGCAGCAGGAGGGCAGGGGAAGGGAGAAAGACCCAGTACTTC. This gives the protein CASSRRAGEGRKTQYF.